The clone carrying this T cell receptor (beta chain) was observed a single time. Its antigen is unidentified. Possible read error: a much larger clone is one base away. Trimming stripped 4 bases from V and 12 bases from J, with 22 bases between. The germline V gene encodes CDR1 SGDLS and CDR2 YYNGEE. CDR3 length: 15 residues. The evidence that diagnosis relied on was clinical symptoms, serum thyroxine, TRAb, thyroid ultrasound and orbital computed tomography. This specimen comes from a study of Graves' ophthalmopathy and Graves' hyperthyroidism. Study findings and constraints: The majority of expanded thyroid clonotypes above 0.001 frequency also occurred in blood.

Researchers took RNA transcripts and amplified TCR beta CDR3 regions from them. Amplification began with first-round RT-PCR using HTBI primers, then second-round multiplex PCR was performed. TCRdb reanalysed the multiplex PCR reads using MiXCR and keeps one entry per CDR3 protein. The sample shows about 740,000 distinct CDR3 sequences, around 40% of them seen only once. The receptor was derived from an adult man with Graves' ophthalmopathy. The chain links TRBV9 to TRBJ1-4, with D maybe TRBD1 (5 bases). The source material was peripheral blood. The CDR3 sequence: CASSPSKGTLGELFF. The CDR3 DNA is TGTGCCAGCAGCCCAAGTAAGGGTACCTTAGGGGAACTGTTTTTT.